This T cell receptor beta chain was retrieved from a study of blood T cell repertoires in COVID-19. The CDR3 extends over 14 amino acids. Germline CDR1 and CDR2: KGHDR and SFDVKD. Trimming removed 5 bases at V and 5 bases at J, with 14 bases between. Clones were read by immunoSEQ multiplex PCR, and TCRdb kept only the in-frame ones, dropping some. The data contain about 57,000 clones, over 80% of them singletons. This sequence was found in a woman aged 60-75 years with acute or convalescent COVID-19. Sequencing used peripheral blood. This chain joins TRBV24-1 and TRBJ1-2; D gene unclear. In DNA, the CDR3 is TGTGCCACCAGTGTTTCGGCCGACGGGTATGGCTACACCTTC. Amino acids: CATSVSADGYGYTF.